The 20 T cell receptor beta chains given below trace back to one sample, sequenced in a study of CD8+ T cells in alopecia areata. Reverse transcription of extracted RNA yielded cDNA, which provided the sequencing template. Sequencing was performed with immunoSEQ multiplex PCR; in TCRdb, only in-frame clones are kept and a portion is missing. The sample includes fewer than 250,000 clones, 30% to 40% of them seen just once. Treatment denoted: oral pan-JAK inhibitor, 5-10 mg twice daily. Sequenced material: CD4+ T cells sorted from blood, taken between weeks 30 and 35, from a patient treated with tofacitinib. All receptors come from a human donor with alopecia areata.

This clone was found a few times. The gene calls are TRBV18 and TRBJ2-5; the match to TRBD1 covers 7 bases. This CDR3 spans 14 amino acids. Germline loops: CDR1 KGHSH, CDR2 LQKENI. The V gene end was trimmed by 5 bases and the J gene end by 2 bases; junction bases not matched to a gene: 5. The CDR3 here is CASSAGQAQETQYF. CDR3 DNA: TGTGCCAGCTCAGCAGGACAGGCGCAAGAGACCCAGTACTTC.

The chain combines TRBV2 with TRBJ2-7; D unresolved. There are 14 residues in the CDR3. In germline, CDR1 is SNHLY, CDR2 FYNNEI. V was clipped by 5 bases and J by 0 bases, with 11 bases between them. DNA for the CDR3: TGTGCCAGCAGTACCGGGTCTTACTCCTACGAGCAGTACTTC. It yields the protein CASSTGSYSYEQYF.

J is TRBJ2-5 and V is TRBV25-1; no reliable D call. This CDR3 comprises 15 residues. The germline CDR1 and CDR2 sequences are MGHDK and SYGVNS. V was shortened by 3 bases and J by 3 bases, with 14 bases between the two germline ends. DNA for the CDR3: TGTGCCAGCAGTGAGATGAAGGACCCGAAAGAGACCCAGTACTTC. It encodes CASSEMKDPKETQYF.

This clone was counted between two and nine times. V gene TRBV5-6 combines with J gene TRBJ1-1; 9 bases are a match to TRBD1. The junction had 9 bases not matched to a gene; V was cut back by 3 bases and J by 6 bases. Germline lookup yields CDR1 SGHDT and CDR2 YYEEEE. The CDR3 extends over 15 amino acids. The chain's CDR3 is CASSWGQGLGSEAFF. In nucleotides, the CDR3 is TGTGCCAGCAGCTGGGGACAGGGTCTGGGGTCTGAAGCTTTCTTT.

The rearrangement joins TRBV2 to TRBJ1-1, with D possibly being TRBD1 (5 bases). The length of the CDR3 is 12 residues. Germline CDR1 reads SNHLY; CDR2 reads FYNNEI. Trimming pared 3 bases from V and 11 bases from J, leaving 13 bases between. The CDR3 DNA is TGTGCCAGCAGTGATAGGGCAGGGTTGGCTTTCTTT. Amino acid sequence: CASSDRAGLAFF.

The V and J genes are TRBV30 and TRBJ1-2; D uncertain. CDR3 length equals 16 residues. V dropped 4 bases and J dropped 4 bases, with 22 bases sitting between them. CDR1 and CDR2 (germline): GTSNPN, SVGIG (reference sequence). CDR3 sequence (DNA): TGTGCCTGGACTAATCAGAGCCCGGGAGGACTCTATGGCTACACCTTC. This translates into CAWTNQSPGGLYGYTF.

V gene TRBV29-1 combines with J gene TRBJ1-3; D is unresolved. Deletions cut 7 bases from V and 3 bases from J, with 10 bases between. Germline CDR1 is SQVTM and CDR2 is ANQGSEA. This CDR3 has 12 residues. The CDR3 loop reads CSATLVGNTIYF. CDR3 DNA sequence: TGCAGCGCTACACTAGTTGGAAACACCATATATTTT.

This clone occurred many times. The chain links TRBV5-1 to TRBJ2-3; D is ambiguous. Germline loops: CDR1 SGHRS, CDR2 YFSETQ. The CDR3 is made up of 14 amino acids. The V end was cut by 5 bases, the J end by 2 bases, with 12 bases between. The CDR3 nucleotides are TGCGCCAGCAGGAGCATGGAAGCCACAGATACGCAGTATTTT. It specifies CASRSMEATDTQYF. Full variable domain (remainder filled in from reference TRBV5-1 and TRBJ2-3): KAGVTQTPRYLIKTRGQQVTLSCSPISGHRSVSWYQQTPGQGLQFLFEYFSETQRNKGNFPGRFSGRQFSNSRSEMNVSTLELGDSALYLCASRSMEATDTQYFGPGTRLTVL.

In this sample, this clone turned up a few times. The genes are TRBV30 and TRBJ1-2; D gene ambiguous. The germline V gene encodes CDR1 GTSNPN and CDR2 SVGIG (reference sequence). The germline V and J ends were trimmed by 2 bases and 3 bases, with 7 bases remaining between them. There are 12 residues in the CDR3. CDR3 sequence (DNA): TGTGCCTGGAGTCCGACGGACTATGGCTACACCTTC. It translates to CAWSPTDYGYTF.

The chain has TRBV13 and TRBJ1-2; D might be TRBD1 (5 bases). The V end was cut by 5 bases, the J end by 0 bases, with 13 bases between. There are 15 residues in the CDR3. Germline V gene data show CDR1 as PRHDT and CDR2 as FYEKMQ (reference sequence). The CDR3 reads CASSASGRSNYGYTF. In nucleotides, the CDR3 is TGTGCCAGCAGCGCATCGGGACGTTCTAACTATGGCTACACCTTC.

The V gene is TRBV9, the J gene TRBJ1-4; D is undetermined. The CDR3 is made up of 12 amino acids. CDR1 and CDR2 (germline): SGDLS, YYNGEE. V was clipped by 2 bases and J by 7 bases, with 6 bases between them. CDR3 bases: TGTGCCAGCAGCGTCCGCGGTGAAAAACTGTTTTTT. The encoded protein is CASSVRGEKLFF. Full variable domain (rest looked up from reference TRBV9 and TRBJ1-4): DSGVTQTPKHLITATGQRVTLRCSPRSGDLSVYWYQQSLDQGLQFLIQYYNGEERAKGNILERFSAQQFPDLHSELNLSSLELGDSALYFCASSVRGEKLFFGSGTQLSVL.

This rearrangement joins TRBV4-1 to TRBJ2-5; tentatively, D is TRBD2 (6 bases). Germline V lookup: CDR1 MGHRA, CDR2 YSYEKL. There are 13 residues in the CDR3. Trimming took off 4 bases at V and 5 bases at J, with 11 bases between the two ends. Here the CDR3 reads CASSRGGRETQYF. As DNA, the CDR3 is TGCGCCAGCAGCCGGGGTGGGAGGGAGACCCAGTACTTC.

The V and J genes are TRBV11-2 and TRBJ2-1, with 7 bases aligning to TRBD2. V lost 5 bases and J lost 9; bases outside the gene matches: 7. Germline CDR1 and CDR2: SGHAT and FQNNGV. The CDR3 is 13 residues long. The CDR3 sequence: CASSVGLMGEQFF. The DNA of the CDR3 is TGTGCCAGCAGCGTGGGACTAATGGGTGAGCAGTTCTTC.

The CDR3 protein is CASSIPGTYNEQFF. As DNA, the CDR3 is TGTGCCAGTAGTATACCAGGGACCTACAATGAGCAGTTCTTC. This sequence joins TRBV19 and TRBJ2-1, with D possibly TRBD1 on 5 matching bases. CDR1 LNHDA and CDR2 SQIVND come from the germline V gene (reference sequence). CDR3 size: 14 residues. V was trimmed by 2 bases and J by 2 bases, leaving 7 bases between them. Full variable domain (outside the CDR3, taken from reference TRBV19 and TRBJ2-1): DGGITQSPKYLFRKEGQNVTLSCEQNLNHDAMYWYRQDPGQGLRLIYYSQIVNDFQKGDIAEGYSVSREKKESFPLTVTSAQKNPTAFYLCASSIPGTYNEQFFGPGTRLTVL.

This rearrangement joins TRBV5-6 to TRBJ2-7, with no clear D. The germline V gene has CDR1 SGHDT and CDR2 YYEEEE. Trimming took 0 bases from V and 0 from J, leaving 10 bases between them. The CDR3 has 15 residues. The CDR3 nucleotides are TGTGCCAGCAGCTTGGTCGGCGGTAACTCCTACGAGCAGTACTTC. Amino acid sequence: CASSLVGGNSYEQYF.

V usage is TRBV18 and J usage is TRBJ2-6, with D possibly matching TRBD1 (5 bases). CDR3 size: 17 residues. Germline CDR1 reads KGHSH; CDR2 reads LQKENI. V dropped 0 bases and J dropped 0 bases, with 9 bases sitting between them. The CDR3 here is CASSPPNRISGANVLTF. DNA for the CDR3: TGTGCCAGCTCACCACCGAACAGGATCTCTGGGGCCAACGTCCTGACTTTC.

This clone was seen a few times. CDR3 sequence (DNA): TGTGCCAGCAGTTTAGCCGCTTTCCCTAGCGGCGACTACAATGAGCAGTTCTTC. It translates to CASSLAAFPSGDYNEQFF. The V gene is TRBV27, the J gene TRBJ2-1; 7 nucleotides match TRBD2. Germline-derived CDR1 and CDR2 are MNHEY and SMNVEV (reference sequence). V was pared by 2 bases and J by 3 bases, with 13 bases of the junction left unmatched. This CDR3 contains 18 residues.

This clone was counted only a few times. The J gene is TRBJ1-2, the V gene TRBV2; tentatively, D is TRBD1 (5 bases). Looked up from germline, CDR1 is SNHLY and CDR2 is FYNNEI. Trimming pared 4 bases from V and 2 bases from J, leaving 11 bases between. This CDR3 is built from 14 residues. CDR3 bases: TGTGCCAGCAGTGGCAGGGCCGGAAACTATGGCTACACCTTC. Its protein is CASSGRAGNYGYTF.

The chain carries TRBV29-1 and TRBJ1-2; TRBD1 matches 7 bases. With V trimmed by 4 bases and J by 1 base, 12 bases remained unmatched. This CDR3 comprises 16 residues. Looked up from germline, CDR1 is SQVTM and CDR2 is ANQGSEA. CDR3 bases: TGCAGCGTTGTGGGTGCCGTGACAGGGATTAACTATGGCTACACCTTC. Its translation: CSVVGAVTGINYGYTF. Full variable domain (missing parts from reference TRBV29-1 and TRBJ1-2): SAVISQKPSRDICQRGTSLTIQCQVDSQVTMMFWYRQQPGQSLTLIATANQGSEATYESGFVIDKFPISRPNLTFSTLTVSNMSPEDSSIYLCSVVGAVTGINYGYTFGSGTRLTVV.

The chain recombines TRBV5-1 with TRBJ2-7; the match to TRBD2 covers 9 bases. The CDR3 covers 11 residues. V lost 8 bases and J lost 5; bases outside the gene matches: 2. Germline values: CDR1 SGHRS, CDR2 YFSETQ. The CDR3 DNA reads TGCGCCAGTAGCGGGAGCCACGAGCAGTACTTC. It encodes CASSGSHEQYF.